A selection of T cell receptor beta chains follows, all from one sample in a study of T cells in Graves' hyperthyroidism and ophthalmopathy. TCRdb reanalysed the multiplex PCR reads using MiXCR and keeps one entry per CDR3 protein. The sample consists of fewer than 700,000 distinct CDR3 sequences, about 15% of them appearing once. The specimen sequenced was blood. All receptors derive from a woman between 18 and 29 years old with Graves' ophthalmopathy. Both conserved end residues are part of each CDR3. The D gene is left open where the match is weak. For some rows the clone size is stated as once, few or many, or as a class when expanded; others skip it.

d_call	v_call	cdr3_length	j_call	clone_size	cdr3_nt	cdr3_aa
NA	TRBV2	14	TRBJ1-5	many	TGTGCCACCAAGGGACGAAATAGCAATCAGCCCCAGCATTTT	CATKGRNSNQPQHF
TRBD2	TRBV7-9	16	TRBJ2-3	few	TGTGCCAGCAGCTTAGGCGGGAGTTGGGAAACAGATACGCAGTATTTT	CASSLGGSWETDTQYF
NA	TRBV5-1	15	TRBJ1-1	NA	TGCGCCAGCAGCTTGGGGAGGGGGGGGAACACTGAAGCTTTCTTT	CASSLGRGGNTEAFF
NA	TRBV9	14	TRBJ1-1	few	TGTGCCAGCAGCAGAGATCTGTTAAACACTGAAGCTTTCTTT	CASSRDLLNTEAFF
NA	TRBV2	15	TRBJ1-4	many	TGTGCCAGCAGTGAAGCGCGAGGGTTTAATGAAAAACTGTTTTTT	CASSEARGFNEKLFF
NA	TRBV3-1	13	TRBJ1-4	NA	TGTGCCAGCAGCCATCCCGAGGGAGAAAAACTGTTTTTT	CASSHPEGEKLFF
NA	TRBV29-1	14	TRBJ1-1	NA	TGCAGCGTTGAAGAGGGGGAATTAAGCACTGAAGCTTTCTTT	CSVEEGELSTEAFF
NA	TRBV28	14	TRBJ1-2	many	TGTGCCAGCAGTTTAGGCGGCACTGGGCTAGGCTACACCTTC	CASSLGGTGLGYTF
TRBD2	TRBV28	15	TRBJ2-1	many	TGTGCCAGCAGTTTGTTTTCTAGCGGGGTTAATGAGCAGTTCTTC	CASSLFSSGVNEQFF
NA	TRBV19	14	TRBJ2-1	NA	TGTGCCAGTAGTACGGGGGTGGCGGACAATGAGCAGTTCTTC	CASSTGVADNEQFF
NA	TRBV29-1	12	TRBJ2-1	NA	TGCAGCGTTGTTGGGATCTCCGATGAGCAGTTCTTC	CSVVGISDEQFF
NA	TRBV5-1	16	TRBJ1-4	NA	TGCGCCAGCAGCTCACAATCCGGGATCGCGGTCCCAAAACTGTTTTTT	CASSSQSGIAVPKLFF
TRBD1	TRBV4-1	17	TRBJ2-5	NA	TGCGCCAGCAGCGGGCCCTCGGGACAGCACCTTCAAGAGACCCAGTACTTC	CASSGPSGQHLQETQYF
NA	TRBV27	12	TRBJ1-6	many	TGTGCCAGCAGCAACACTGTATCACCCCTCCACTTT	CASSNTVSPLHF
NA	TRBV18	12	TRBJ2-7	few	TGTGCCAGCTCACCACGGCAGGACGAGCAGTACTTC	CASSPRQDEQYF
TRBD2	TRBV6-5	15	TRBJ2-5	many	TGTGCCAGCAGTTACAGCGGCGGGGGGACAGAGACCCAGTACTTC	CASSYSGGGTETQYF